A single sample is the source of the 14 T cell receptor beta chains below, sequenced in a study of T cell repertoires in urothelial bladder cancer. The method was immunoSEQ multiplex PCR; TCRdb's version includes in-frame clones alone and lacks a portion of them. The sample gives fewer than 14,000 clones, around 65% of which show up once; 6.5% to 8.5% is in the top ten. The sequenced sample was tumor-infiltrating cells from bladder cancer. These receptors came from a human donor with a benign inflammatory bladder lesion.

As concerns this clone: Since no conserved phenylalanine or tryptophan closes the CDR3, a read error is the likely cause. The DNA is omitted, as the CDR3 cannot be located on it reliably, and the CDR3 follows TCRdb's listing. This chain uses TRBV20-1 with TRBJ2-3; the table's D call TRBD2 went unverified against the DNA. The CDR3 spans 11 residues, counting both ends. Germline assignment: CDR1 DFQATT and CDR2 SNEGSKA (reference sequence). The CDR3 reads CSASGGTDTGL.

The rearrangement links TRBV6-1 to TRBJ1-4, with D tentatively TRBD1 (6 bases). V was cut by 6 bases and J by 5 bases, with 13 bases left in between. This CDR3 has 14 amino acids. The germline CDR1 and CDR2 sequences are MNHNS and SASEGT. The CDR3 reads CASRPRGGNEKLFF. CDR3 DNA sequence: TGTGCCAGCAGGCCAAGGGGGGGGAATGAAAAACTGTTTTTT.

The chain uses TRBV6-5 and TRBJ2-1; 9 bases are a match to TRBD1. This CDR3 is built from 15 residues. The trim removed 4 bases at V and 5 bases at J, leaving 6 bases unmatched. In germline, CDR1 is MNHEY, CDR2 SVGAGI. CDR3 DNA: TGTGCCAGCAGTTTGGGACAGGGAGGGCACAATGAGCAGTTCTTC. Encoded protein: CASSLGQGGHNEQFF.

The chain couples TRBV2 to TRBJ2-5; TRBD2 agrees at 14 bases. The J call may be wrong; the DNA end is better matched by TRBJ2-7. This CDR3 comprises 17 residues. The germline V gene encodes CDR1 SNHLY and CDR2 FYNNEI. Here the CDR3 reads CASSSGLAGAPSYEQYF. As DNA, the CDR3 is TGTGCCAGCAGTTCGGGACTAGCGGGGGCCCCCTCCTACGAGCAGTACTTC.

The chain uses TRBV10-3 and TRBJ2-5; 8 bases align to TRBD2. CDR1 is ENHRY and CDR2 is SYGVKD in the germline V gene. V trimming: 4 bases; J trimming: 4 bases; junction bases outside the gene matches: 5. The CDR3 is 14 residues long. This CDR3 reads CAISGGTSGETQYF. For the CDR3, the DNA is TGTGCCATCAGTGGTGGGACTAGTGGAGAGACCCAGTACTTC.

In this sample, this clone turned up a few times. V usage is TRBV19 and J usage is TRBJ2-5, with 12 bases that match TRBD1. This CDR3 spans 15 amino acids. Unmatched junction bases numbered 6, after V lost 6 bases and J lost 4 bases. Per the germline V gene, CDR1 is LNHDA and CDR2 is SQIVND (reference sequence). The CDR3, as DNA: TGTGCCAGTAGCGAATGGGGACAGGGGGCAGAGACCCAGTACTTC. Its translation: CASSEWGQGAETQYF.

This chain connects TRBV29-1 to TRBJ2-3; possible D gene TRBD1, 5 bases. Per the germline V gene, CDR1 is SQVTM and CDR2 is ANQGSEA. Deletions cut 5 bases from V and 7 bases from J, with 16 bases between. There are 13 residues in the CDR3. The CDR3 here is CSVSFEVGHTQYF. CDR3 nucleotide sequence: TGCAGCGTTTCTTTTGAGGTGGGGCATACGCAGTATTTT.

J is TRBJ2-3 and V is TRBV19; 8 bases align to TRBD2. The length of the CDR3 is 15 residues. The V gene's germline CDR1 is LNHDA and CDR2 SQIVND (reference sequence). J gave up 0 bases and V 6 bases, and 5 bases lay outside the gene matches. The CDR3 is CASRNRGGSTDTQYF. DNA for the CDR3: TGTGCCAGTAGAAACCGGGGGGGTAGCACAGATACGCAGTATTTT.

The V call is TRBV6-1, the J call TRBJ2-3, with a possible D match to TRBD1 (6 bases). Germline values: CDR1 MNHNS, CDR2 SASEGT. The CDR3 has 15 residues. V lost 5 bases to trimming and J lost 0 bases, with 12 bases between them. CDR3 DNA sequence: TGTGCCAGCAGTCTCAGGGGATTTAGCACAGATACGCAGTATTTT. Amino acids: CASSLRGFSTDTQYF.

By its share, this clone is medium-sized. V usage is TRBV11-3 and J usage is TRBJ2-3; 7 bases are a match to TRBD1. The CDR3 has 14 residues. Germline CDR1 SGHNT, CDR2 YENEEA. The junction had 2 bases not matched to a gene; V was cut back by 3 bases and J by 2 bases. The DNA of the CDR3 is TGTGCCAGCAGCTTCGGGACAGCCACAGATACGCAGTATTTT. This codes for CASSFGTATDTQYF.

V and J are TRBV7-9 and TRBJ1-1; 8 nucleotides match TRBD1. Germline CDR1 SEHNR, CDR2 FQNEAQ (reference sequence). The CDR3 loop spans 16 amino acids. With 4 bases clipped from V and 7 bases from J, the junction kept 14 bases outside the gene matches. CDR3 sequence (DNA): TGTGCCAGCAGCTCCCGGACAGGGTACCCTCCAATTGAAGCTTTCTTT. Residues: CASSSRTGYPPIEAFF. The full variable domain, rest sourced from reference TRBV7-9 and TRBJ1-1, is DTGVSQNPRHKITKRGQNVTFRCDPISEHNRLYWYRQTLGQGPEFLTYFQNEAQLEKSRLLSDRFSAERPKGSFSTLEIQRTEQGDSAMYLCASSSRTGYPPIEAFFGQGTRLTVV.

This clone was seen more than once but under ten times. This chain links TRBV19 with TRBJ1-2, with TRBD1 matching over 10 bases. In germline, CDR1 is LNHDA, CDR2 SQIVND (reference sequence). J gave up 5 bases and V 6 bases, and 6 bases lay outside the gene matches. The CDR3 has 14 residues. CDR3: CASRFGTGDYGYTF. CDR3 coding DNA: TGTGCCAGTAGATTCGGGACAGGGGATTATGGCTACACCTTC.

The rearrangement joins TRBV6-5 to TRBJ2-7; 8 nucleotides line up with TRBD1. Germline V CDR1 and CDR2: MNHEY, SVGAGI. Trimming removed 4 bases from V and 7 bases from J; junction bases left unmatched: 6. The CDR3 length is 13 residues. The CDR3 protein is CASSWGQVLEQYF. The CDR3 coding sequence is TGTGCCAGCAGTTGGGGACAGGTCTTAGAGCAGTACTTC.

The chain is built from TRBV6-5 and TRBJ2-7; perhaps TRBD1 as D (6 bases). V was trimmed by 10 bases and J by 5 bases, leaving 15 bases between them. Looked up from germline, CDR1 is MNHEY and CDR2 is SVGAGI. This CDR3 comprises 12 residues. The CDR3 is CATKQGLDEQYF. CDR3 coding DNA: TGTGCCACCAAACAGGGCCTGGACGAGCAGTACTTC.